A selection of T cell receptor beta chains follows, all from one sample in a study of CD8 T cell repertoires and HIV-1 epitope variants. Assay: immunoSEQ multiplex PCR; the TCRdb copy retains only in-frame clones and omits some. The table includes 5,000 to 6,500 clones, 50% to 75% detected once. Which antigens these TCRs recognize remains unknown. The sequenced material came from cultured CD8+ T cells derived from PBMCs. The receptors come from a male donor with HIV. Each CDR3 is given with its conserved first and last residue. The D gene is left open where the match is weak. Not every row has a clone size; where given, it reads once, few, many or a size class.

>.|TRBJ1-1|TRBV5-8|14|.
TGTGCCAGCAGCGTGGGACACATGAACACTGAAGCTTTCTTT
CASSVGHMNTEAFF
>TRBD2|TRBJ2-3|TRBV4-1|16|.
TGCGCCAGCAGCCACGTAAGCGGGAGGCTAGGAGATACGCAGTATTTT
CASSHVSGRLGDTQYF
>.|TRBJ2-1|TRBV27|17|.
TGTGCCAGCAGTTTAAGTTTAAGGGAGGCAAACTACAATGAGCAGTTCTTC
CASSLSLREANYNEQFF
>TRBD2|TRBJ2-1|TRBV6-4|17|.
TGTGCCAGCAGTGACTCGAATCGCGGGAGTTTTTGGGATGAGCAGTTCTTC
CASSDSNRGSFWDEQFF
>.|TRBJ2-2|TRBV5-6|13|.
TGTGCCAGCAGCCCCGCGAACACCGGGGAGCTGTTTTTT
CASSPANTGELFF
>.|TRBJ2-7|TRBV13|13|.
TGTGCCAGCAGCTCCCCCCTCTCCTACGAGCAGTACTTC
CASSSPLSYEQYF
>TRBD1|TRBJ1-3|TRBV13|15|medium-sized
TGTGCCAGCAGCCCTGACAGGGACGGGCGAAACACCATATATTTT
CASSPDRDGRNTIYF
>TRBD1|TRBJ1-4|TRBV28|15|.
TGTGCCAGCAGTACGGACAGGGATGATCATGAAAAACTGTTTTTT
CASSTDRDDHEKLFF
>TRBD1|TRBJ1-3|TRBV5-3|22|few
TGTGCCAGAAGCTTGGGGGCGGTCCCAGGGGTTGAGGGGGCACGGTCTGGAAACACCATATATTTT
CARSLGAVPGVEGARSGNTIYF
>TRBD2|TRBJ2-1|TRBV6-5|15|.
TGTGCCAGCACCTTGACTAGCGGGATGAACAATGAGCAGTTCTTC
CASTLTSGMNNEQFF
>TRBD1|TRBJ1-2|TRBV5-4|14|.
TGTGCCAGCAGCGATCCCGGGACAGGGGTCCTCGGTGCCTTC
CASSDPGTGVLGAF
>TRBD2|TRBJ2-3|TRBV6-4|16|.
TGTGCCAGCAGTGACTCCGGGACTAGCGGGGCAGATACGCAGTATTTT
CASSDSGTSGADTQYF
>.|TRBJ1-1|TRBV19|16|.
TGTGCCAGTAGTATTGGGGGGATTCTTGCGAACACTGAAGCTTTCTTT
CASSIGGILANTEAFF
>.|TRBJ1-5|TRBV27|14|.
TGTGCCAGCAGTTTGGCGGACAGCAATCAGCCCCAGCATTTT
CASSLADSNQPQHF
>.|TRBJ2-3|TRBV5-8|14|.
TGTGCCAGCGGATTCCAGGGCGGCACAGATACGCAGTATTTT
CASGFQGGTDTQYF
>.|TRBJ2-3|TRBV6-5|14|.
TGTGCCAGCAGTTCTCCCGACCGCACGAATACGCAGTATTTT
CASSSPDRTNTQYF
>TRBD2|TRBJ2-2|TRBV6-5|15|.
TGTGCCAGCAGTTACGGGGGGGGGAACACCGGGGAGCTGTTTTTT
CASSYGGGNTGELFF
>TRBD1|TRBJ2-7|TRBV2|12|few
TGTGTACCGGGACAGGGATACTACGAGCAGTACTTC
CVPGQGYYEQYF
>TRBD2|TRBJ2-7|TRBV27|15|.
TGTGCCAGCAGTTTAGCTAGCGGGGGGGCCTACGAGCAGTACTTC
CASSLASGGAYEQYF
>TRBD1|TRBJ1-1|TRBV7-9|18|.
TGTGCCAGCAGCTTAGTGAGGGGGCTAGACACGATGAACACTGAAGCTTTCTTT
CASSLVRGLDTMNTEAFF
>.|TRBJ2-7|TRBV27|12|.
TGTGCCAGCGGGGCGAGTTACTACGAGCAGTACTTC
CASGASYYEQYF
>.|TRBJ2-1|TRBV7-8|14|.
TGTGCCAGCAGCCGGTGGGACACCCCCAATGAGCAGTTCTTC
CASSRWDTPNEQFF
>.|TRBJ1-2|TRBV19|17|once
TGTGCCAGTAGTATAATGTTCGGGGCAGGAGACCACTATGGCTACACCTTC
CASSIMFGAGDHYGYTF
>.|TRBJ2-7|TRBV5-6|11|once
TGTGCCAGCAGCGAGCAGGGCGAGCAGTACTTC
CASSEQGEQYF
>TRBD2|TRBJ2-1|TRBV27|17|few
TGTGCCAGCAGTCCTACGACTAGCGGCTACTCCTACAATGAGCAGTTCTTC
CASSPTTSGYSYNEQFF
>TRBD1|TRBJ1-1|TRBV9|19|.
TGTGCCAGCAGCGTTTCAAAGACAGGGGATGGATGGGGAGACACTGAAGCTTTCTTT
CASSVSKTGDGWGDTEAFF
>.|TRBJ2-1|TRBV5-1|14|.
TGCGCCAGCAGCTTGGGAGAAACCTACAATGAGCAGTTCTTC
CASSLGETYNEQFF
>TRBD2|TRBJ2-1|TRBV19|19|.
TGTGCCAGTAGTATAGAGAAATGGGGCGGACTAGCGGGGGGGTATGAGCAGTTCTTC
CASSIEKWGGLAGGYEQFF
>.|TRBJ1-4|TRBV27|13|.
TGTGCCAGCAGTGGCGGATTAGGTGAAAAACTGTTTTTT
CASSGGLGEKLFF
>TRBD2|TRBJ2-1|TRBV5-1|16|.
TGCGCCAGCAGCACGGGACTAGCGGGAGGTTACAATGAGCAGTTCTTC
CASSTGLAGGYNEQFF
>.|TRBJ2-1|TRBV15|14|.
TGTGCCACCAGCAGAAGCCAGGCGGGGAATGAGCAGTTCTTC
CATSRSQAGNEQFF
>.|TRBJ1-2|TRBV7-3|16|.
TGCGCCAGCAGCCAAGATCCCCCAGACTTGGACTATGGCTACACCTTC
CASSQDPPDLDYGYTF
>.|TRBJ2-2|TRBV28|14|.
TGTGCCAGCAGTATCGCCGGGCCCACCGGGGAGCTGTTTTTT
CASSIAGPTGELFF
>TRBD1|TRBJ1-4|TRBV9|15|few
TGTGCCAGCAGCCCAAGGGACAGTTCTAATGAAAAACTGTTTTTT
CASSPRDSSNEKLFF
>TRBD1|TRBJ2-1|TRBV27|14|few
TGTGCCAGCAGCCTGGGACAGGAGTACAATGAGCAGTTCTTC
CASSLGQEYNEQFF
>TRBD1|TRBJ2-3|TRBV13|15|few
TGTGCCAGCAGCTTAAGGGACAGGGCCACAGATACGCAGTATTTT
CASSLRDRATDTQYF
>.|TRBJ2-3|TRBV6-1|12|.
TGTGCCAGCAGCCTACAGGGAGATACGCAGTATTTT
CASSLQGDTQYF
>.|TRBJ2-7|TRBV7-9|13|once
TGTGCCAGCAGCTCGGGAGTTTCCTACGAGCAGTACTTC
CASSSGVSYEQYF